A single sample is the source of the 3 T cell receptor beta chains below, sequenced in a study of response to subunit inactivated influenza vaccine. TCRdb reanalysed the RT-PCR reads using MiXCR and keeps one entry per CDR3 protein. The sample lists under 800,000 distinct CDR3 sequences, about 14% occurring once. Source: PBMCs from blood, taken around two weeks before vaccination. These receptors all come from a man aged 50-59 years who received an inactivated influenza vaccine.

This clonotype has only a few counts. Here the CDR3 DNA reads TGTGCCAGCAGCCCAATAGGACTAGCGGGGTTATCCGGGCAGTACTTC. Protein: CASSPIGLAGLSGQYF. The rearrangement joins TRBV7-2 to TRBJ2-7; 12 positions agree with TRBD2. The CDR3 has 16 residues. Trimming at V came to 5 bases and at J to 9 bases, leaving 14 bases not matched to a gene. Germline CDR1 reads SGHTA; CDR2 reads FQGNSA. The full variable domain, its missing parts supplied by reference TRBV7-2 and TRBJ2-7, is GAGVSQSPSNKVTEKGKDVELRCDPISGHTALYWYRQSLGQGLEFLIYFQGNSAPDKSGLPSDRFSAERTGGSVSTLTIQRTQQEDSAVYLCASSPIGLAGLSGQYFGPGTRLTVT.

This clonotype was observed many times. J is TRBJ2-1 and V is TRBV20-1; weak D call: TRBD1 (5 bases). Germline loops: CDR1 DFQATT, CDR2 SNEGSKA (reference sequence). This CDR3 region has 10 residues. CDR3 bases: TGCAGCCAGGGTATAGATGAGCAGTTCTTC. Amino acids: CSQGIDEQFF.

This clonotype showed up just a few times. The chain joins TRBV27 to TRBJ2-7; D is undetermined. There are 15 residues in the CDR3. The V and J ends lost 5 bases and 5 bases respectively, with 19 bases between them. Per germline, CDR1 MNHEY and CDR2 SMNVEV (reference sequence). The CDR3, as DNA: TGTGCCAGCAGTCCACCTGGTTTTGGGATGGACGAGCAGTACTTC. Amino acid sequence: CASSPPGFGMDEQYF.